Included here is one T cell receptor (beta chain) sequence, with context. Its matching antigen is unknown. This same CDR3 is encoded by further DNA sequences in the sample. Produced via immunoSEQ multiplex PCR; TCRdb's table is partial and in-frame only. The data show more than 85,000 clones, approximately 89% seen once. Germline V gives CDR1 MNHEY, CDR2 SMNVEV (reference sequence). The length of the CDR3 is 12 residues. The V end lost 4 bases, the J end lost 4 bases, and 6 bases lay between the germline ends. This sample was included in a study of T cell responses to AZD1222 COVID-19 vaccine. Whole-study results and caveats: Just 5 to 7 AZD1222 recipients tested seropositive at baseline.

This specimen was peripheral blood, taken 28 days after the second AZD1222 dose. This receptor was taken from an adult who received the AZD1222 COVID-19 vaccine. This sequence joins TRBV27 and TRBJ2-3; D is undetermined. The CDR3 coding sequence is TGTGCCAGCAGTTCACCTCCAGATACGCAGTATTTT. Its protein product is CASSSPPDTQYF.